A single sample is the source of the 4 T cell receptor beta chains below, sequenced in a study of technical replicates of blood from a handful of donors listed by TCRdb under 2017. Libraries came from the immunoSEQ multiplex PCR assay. The immuneACCESS repertoire file appears here via TCRdb, limited to in-frame rearrangements. These files lack a portion of the clones; in checked studies, under half of the deficit traces to unresolved V genes, and the cause of the others is not known. For this sample there are tens of thousands of clones; just under 95% appear just once. Over 0.2% of the sample is taken by the ten largest. What was sequenced was T cells isolated from PBMCs. The receptors were gathered from a human donor in good health.

This clone was found once. The chain recombines TRBV27 with TRBJ1-3, with D possibly being TRBD1 (5 bases). Germline CDR1 and CDR2: MNHEY and SMNVEV (reference sequence). The CDR3 covers 15 residues. Trimming stripped 3 bases from V and 0 bases from J, with 9 bases between. The CDR3 protein is CASSFGQGSGNTIYF. The CDR3 region has the DNA TGTGCCAGCAGTTTCGGGCAGGGCTCTGGAAACACCATATATTTT.

The chain couples TRBV7-8 to TRBJ1-5, with D perhaps TRBD1 (6 bases). V was shortened by 5 bases and J by 1 base, with 15 bases between the two germline ends. Germline V gene sequence: CDR1 SGHVS, CDR2 FQNEAQ. The CDR3 sequence is 16 residues long. Here the CDR3 DNA reads TGTGCCAGCAGCCTGGGGGCGGTTTACAGCAATCAGCCCCAGCATTTT. It yields the protein CASSLGAVYSNQPQHF.

This chain uses TRBV28 with TRBJ1-3, with 9 bases aligning to TRBD1. This CDR3 is 15 amino acids long. The germline V gene encodes CDR1 MDHEN and CDR2 SYDVKM. The junction had 5 bases not matched to a gene; V was cut back by 4 bases and J by 4 bases. In nucleotides, the CDR3 is TGTGCCAGCAGTTCCGGGACAGGGTTGGGAAACACCATATATTTT. It specifies CASSSGTGLGNTIYF.

CDR3 region: CASSYRQGYEQYF. CDR3 sequence (DNA): TGTGCCAGCAGTTACCGACAGGGCTACGAGCAGTACTTC. The gene calls are TRBV6-5 and TRBJ2-7, with 7 bases fitting TRBD1. Losses at the gene ends were 2 bases for V and 3 bases for J; bases not matched to a gene: 1. The CDR3 contains 13 residues. The germline V gene encodes CDR1 MNHEY and CDR2 SVGAGI.